The source of this T cell receptor beta chain is a study of T-cell reconstitution after alpha-beta-depleted transplantation in children. Regarding the study as a whole: Several hundred graft clones that had expanded were reportedly the source of alpha-beta T cells about two months after transplant. Most T-cell counts and diversity one year after the transplant came from T cells that were newly produced.

TCRbeta library preparation incorporated unique molecular identifiers. Each CDR3 protein gets one entry after TCRdb re-called the PCR reads with MiXCR. The data contain some 150,000 distinct CDR3 sequences, around 9% of them seen just once; the ten biggest clones take up roughly 18%. This clonotype was detected many times. What it binds is not known. Trimming shortened V by 6 bases and J by 11 bases, and 17 bases separated the two germline ends. Germline lookup yields CDR1 DFQATT and CDR2 SNEGSKA (reference sequence). The CDR3 runs to 12 residues. This clonotype was sampled from a female patient between 2 and 15 years old who had a stem cell transplant for congenital amegakaryocytic thrombocytopenia, so the T cells may come from the graft donor. The sample here was PBMCs, mostly from graft donor cells, taken 180 days after TCRalphabeta/CD19-depleted stem cell transplant. The chain is built from TRBV20-1 and TRBJ2-1; tentatively, D is TRBD2 (5 bases). CDR3 in amino acids: CSAALLREKQFF. CDR3 coding DNA: TGCAGTGCCGCCCTTCTGAGGGAGAAGCAGTTCTTC.